This TCR beta chain emerged from a study of blood T cell repertoires in COVID-19. For the study at large: PBMCs, B-cell-depleted T cells, or T cells provided the cDNA or gDNA that made up the material.

This CDR3 is built from 13 residues. V lost 5 bases, J lost 7 bases, and 13 bases lay in between. Germline CDR1 and CDR2: SGDLS and YYNGEE. How the authors handled the data: The assay estimated nucleated cells by amplifying reference gene primers. TCRdb keeps only in-frame clones here, not all; method: immunoSEQ multiplex PCR. V and J calls and clone size are given by that table; D and trimming were obtained from the DNA. The sample lists roughly 250,000 clones, over 80% occurring once. The sample holds one count of this clone. Living in about two dozen US areas, the participants were between roughly 18 and 95 years of age.

The specimen was PBMCs or T cells enriched from blood (not recorded which). This clonotype was sampled from a woman under 30 who had recovered from COVID-19. The rearrangement links TRBV9 to TRBJ1-3; D remains ambiguous. CDR3 sequence (DNA): TGTGCCAGCAGATCCGCCGGGAAGAACACCATATATTTT. Translated: CASRSAGKNTIYF.